The clone carrying this T cell receptor (beta chain) was detected a few times. The record originates from a study of blood T cell repertoires in COVID-19. The overall study: PBMCs, B-cell-depleted T cells, or T cells provided the cDNA or gDNA that made up the material.

V lost 0 bases, J lost 3 bases, and 10 bases lay in between. This CDR3 is built from 15 residues. In germline, CDR1 is SGHNT, CDR2 YENEEA. In the original workflow: Amplifying reference gene primers gave estimates of nucleated cell counts. The repertoire was sequenced with immunoSEQ multiplex PCR; TCRdb's copy has only in-frame clones and lacks some. The V and J calls and clone size are taken from that table; D and trimming were inferred from the DNA. The sample shows around 86,000 clones, approximately 89% of them seen only once. The sample comprised peripheral blood. This sequence joins TRBV11-3 and TRBJ2-3, with D possibly matching TRBD2 (6 bases). This clonotype was sampled from a human donor with acute or convalescent COVID-19. The donor label of this sample is uncertain. CDR3 coding DNA: TGTGCCAGCAGCTTAGACAGCGGGCTTACAGATACGCAGTATTTT. Translating it yields CASSLDSGLTDTQYF.